This section outlines one T cell receptor (beta chain) sequence together with its context. Its antigen is as yet unknown. This sample was included in a study of shared clonotypes between healthy human individuals. Study results and caveats: Sequencing depth was expected to influence donor clonotype sharing. Naive CD4 clonotypes overlapped across a handful of donors at approximately 4.5%. Clonotypes not shared had lower generation probabilities than those common to all four donors.

The authors divided CD4+ cells into CD45RA+ naive and CD45RA-negative memory subsets. V lost 2 bases and J lost 5; bases outside the gene matches: 8. The germline gives CDR1 LNHNV, CDR2 YYDKDF (reference sequence). The CDR3 has 17 residues. Repertoires were generated with immunoSEQ multiplex PCR, while TCRdb's copy carries only in-frame clones and drops some. Among about 1.5 million clones listed, nearly 99% were seen once. This TCR was recovered from a man under 40 in good health. The chain couples TRBV15 to TRBJ2-1; 11 bases match TRBD2. Sequenced input: naive CD4+ T cells sorted from blood. As to subset: CD45RA+ positively selected. For the CDR3, the DNA is TGTGCCACCAGCAGACTAGAGGGGACTAGCGGACACAATGAGCAGTTCTTC. Its protein product is CATSRLEGTSGHNEQFF.